This is a list of T cell receptor beta chains from one sample in a study of breast tumors, draining lymph nodes, adjacent tissues. One entry per CDR3 protein, called by TCRdb with MiXCR from the multiplex PCR reads. The sample holds 120,000 to 150,000 distinct CDR3 sequences, around a third seen once. The sequenced sample was axillary lymph node tissue. These TCRs come from a female donor with breast cancer. Some clones in this sample may be carry-over from other donors' samples. CDR3s include the opening cysteine and the closing phenylalanine or tryptophan. D genes are given only for firm matches. Clone size, where shown, is once, few, many, or a class for clones that have expanded.

d_call: -; v_call: TRBV20-1; j_call: TRBJ1-5; clone_size: many; cdr3_nt: TGCAGTGCTAGAGATGGCACCTCAGGAGCCCAGCATTTT; cdr3_aa: CSARDGTSGAQHF
d_call: -; v_call: TRBV28; j_call: TRBJ2-7; clone_size: many; cdr3_nt: TGTGCCAGCAGCACCGACGGGCCAATCTACGAGCAGTACTTC; cdr3_aa: CASSTDGPIYEQYF
d_call: -; v_call: TRBV10-2; j_call: TRBJ2-4; clone_size: many; cdr3_nt: TGCGCCAGCAGTAAAACCGGGCCACAAAACATTCAGTACTTC; cdr3_aa: CASSKTGPQNIQYF
d_call: -; v_call: TRBV18; j_call: TRBJ2-5; clone_size: -; cdr3_nt: TGTGCCTCGGTCCGGGGGTACGGGGAGACCCAGTACTTC; cdr3_aa: CASVRGYGETQYF
d_call: TRBD1; v_call: TRBV16; j_call: TRBJ2-7; clone_size: many; cdr3_nt: TGTGCCAGCAGCCGATCGAGACAGGGGAACGAGCAGTACTTC; cdr3_aa: CASSRSRQGNEQYF
d_call: -; v_call: TRBV30; j_call: TRBJ1-1; clone_size: few; cdr3_nt: TGTGCCTGGAGTGTAAGGGGGACTGAAGCTTTCTTT; cdr3_aa: CAWSVRGTEAFF
d_call: TRBD1; v_call: TRBV7-2; j_call: TRBJ1-2; clone_size: many; cdr3_nt: TGTGCCAGCAGAGGACAGGGAGGAGCTAACTATGGCTACACCTTC; cdr3_aa: CASRGQGGANYGYTF
d_call: -; v_call: TRBV20-1; j_call: TRBJ1-5; clone_size: many; cdr3_nt: TGCAGTGCTGGCGGGGGAGGCAATCAGCCCCAGCATTTT; cdr3_aa: CSAGGGGNQPQHF
d_call: -; v_call: TRBV30; j_call: TRBJ1-1; clone_size: -; cdr3_nt: TGTGCCTGGAGTTCTCAGGGGATAGGCACTGAAGCTTTCTTT; cdr3_aa: CAWSSQGIGTEAFF
d_call: -; v_call: TRBV7-9; j_call: TRBJ1-1; clone_size: -; cdr3_nt: TGTGCCAGCAGCTTTGTCTGGAGCCCTGGAGCTTTCTTT; cdr3_aa: CASSFVWSPGAFF
d_call: TRBD1; v_call: TRBV20-1; j_call: TRBJ2-7; clone_size: -; cdr3_nt: TGCAGTGCTCCTGGACAGGGTCCGGGCGAGCAGTACTTC; cdr3_aa: CSAPGQGPGEQYF
d_call: TRBD2; v_call: TRBV7-6; j_call: TRBJ2-5; clone_size: many; cdr3_nt: TGTGCCAGCAGCACCCGGACTAGCGGGGGGATTGGAGAGACCCAGTACTTC; cdr3_aa: CASSTRTSGGIGETQYF
d_call: TRBD1; v_call: TRBV19; j_call: TRBJ1-2; clone_size: many; cdr3_nt: TGTGCCAGTAAAACGCTGAAGGGGGCCACGAACTATGGCTACACCTTC; cdr3_aa: CASKTLKGATNYGYTF
d_call: TRBD1; v_call: TRBV5-1; j_call: TRBJ1-2; clone_size: -; cdr3_nt: TGCGCCAGCAGCTTGTCAGGGGGCGAAAACTATGGCTACACCTTC; cdr3_aa: CASSLSGGENYGYTF
d_call: TRBD1; v_call: TRBV4-3; j_call: TRBJ2-5; clone_size: -; cdr3_nt: TGCGCCAGCAGCCAAGACCAGGGACAGGGGGTCCAAGAGACCCAGTACTTC; cdr3_aa: CASSQDQGQGVQETQYF
d_call: TRBD1; v_call: TRBV6-5; j_call: TRBJ1-1; clone_size: once; cdr3_nt: TGTGCCAGCAGTCCTCCGGGACAGCTGAACACTGAAGCTTTCTTT; cdr3_aa: CASSPPGQLNTEAFF
d_call: -; v_call: TRBV11-2; j_call: TRBJ2-3; clone_size: many; cdr3_nt: TGTGCCAGCAGCCAGAATCCTTTGGCTAGCACAGATACGCAGTATTTT; cdr3_aa: CASSQNPLASTDTQYF
d_call: -; v_call: TRBV5-6; j_call: TRBJ1-5; clone_size: -; cdr3_nt: TGTGCCAGCAGCCGTCAGGGCACGGGGCAGCCCCAGCATTTT; cdr3_aa: CASSRQGTGQPQHF
d_call: TRBD1; v_call: TRBV6-6; j_call: TRBJ1-2; clone_size: -; cdr3_nt: TGTGCCAGCAGGCCCACCAGGGGGAAGTTTGACTACACCTTC; cdr3_aa: CASRPTRGKFDYTF
d_call: -; v_call: TRBV5-1; j_call: TRBJ2-3; clone_size: many; cdr3_nt: TGCGCCAGCAGGCCGACTAGTGGCACAGGTACGCAGTATTTT; cdr3_aa: CASRPTSGTGTQYF
d_call: TRBD1; v_call: TRBV28; j_call: TRBJ1-5; clone_size: few; cdr3_nt: TGTGCCAGCAGACCTATCGGGACAGGGGTAAACCAGCCCCAGCATTTT; cdr3_aa: CASRPIGTGVNQPQHF
d_call: -; v_call: TRBV12-3/TRBV12-4; j_call: TRBJ2-3; clone_size: -; cdr3_nt: TGTGCCAGCAGTCGGAGCCCGGCGGGTACGCAGTATTTT; cdr3_aa: CASSRSPAGTQYF
d_call: -; v_call: TRBV2; j_call: TRBJ2-5; clone_size: many; cdr3_nt: TGTGCCAGCAGTAGGGACAGCGGGGTAGAGACCCAGTACTTC; cdr3_aa: CASSRDSGVETQYF
d_call: TRBD2; v_call: TRBV27; j_call: TRBJ2-1; clone_size: many; cdr3_nt: TGTGCCAGCAGTTTATCGACTAGCGCGGATGAGCAGTTCTTC; cdr3_aa: CASSLSTSADEQFF
d_call: TRBD1; v_call: TRBV24-1; j_call: TRBJ1-2; clone_size: many; cdr3_nt: TGTGCCACCAGTGATCGGACAGGGCTCTATGGCTACACCTTC; cdr3_aa: CATSDRTGLYGYTF
d_call: TRBD1; v_call: TRBV7-2; j_call: TRBJ1-1; clone_size: many; cdr3_nt: TGTGCCAGCAGCAGACAGGGTGACACTGAAGCTTTCTTT; cdr3_aa: CASSRQGDTEAFF
d_call: TRBD1; v_call: TRBV7-3; j_call: TRBJ1-6; clone_size: -; cdr3_nt: TGTGCCAGCAGCTTAGCCGGGACAGGGCATAATTCCCCCCTCCACTTT; cdr3_aa: CASSLAGTGHNSPLHF
d_call: TRBD1; v_call: TRBV11-2; j_call: TRBJ2-1; clone_size: many; cdr3_nt: TGTGCCAGCAGCCACGACTTAGGGACAGAGTACAATGAGCAGTTCTTC; cdr3_aa: CASSHDLGTEYNEQFF
d_call: TRBD1; v_call: TRBV7-2; j_call: TRBJ1-5; clone_size: many; cdr3_nt: TGTGCCAGCAGCTTACCCCGGACAGGGGTTGGCAATCAGCCCCAGCATTTT; cdr3_aa: CASSLPRTGVGNQPQHF
d_call: -; v_call: TRBV6-1; j_call: TRBJ1-1; clone_size: -; cdr3_nt: TGTGCCAGCAGCAACCTGAACATGAACACTGAAGCTTTCTTT; cdr3_aa: CASSNLNMNTEAFF
d_call: TRBD1; v_call: TRBV10-3; j_call: TRBJ1-1; clone_size: -; cdr3_nt: TGTGCCATCAGGGGACAGGGCTCTGAAGCTTTCTTT; cdr3_aa: CAIRGQGSEAFF
d_call: -; v_call: TRBV30; j_call: TRBJ2-7; clone_size: many; cdr3_nt: TGTGCCTGGAGCAGACAGGTTTCTCTCTACGAGCAGTACTTC; cdr3_aa: CAWSRQVSLYEQYF
d_call: -; v_call: TRBV5-4; j_call: TRBJ2-5; clone_size: many; cdr3_nt: TGTGCCAGCAGAGGGTCGGTCGGGGGCCTATTAGGGGAGACCCAGTACTTC; cdr3_aa: CASRGSVGGLLGETQYF